The clone carrying this T cell receptor (beta chain) was counted only a few times. The table came from immunoSEQ multiplex PCR; TCRdb's copy has only in-frame clones and leaves some out. The sample yields around 33,000 clones, approximately 90% seen once. Germline loops: CDR1 SGHDN, CDR2 FVKESK. CDR3 length: 14 amino acids. The V end was cut by 2 bases, the J end by 4 bases, with 9 bases between. These data are taken from a study of control samples from healthy donors and cancer patients. Sequencing input: PBMCs. The chain joins TRBV14 to TRBJ2-1; tentatively, D is TRBD2 (6 bases). The receptor's source is a middle-aged woman with lung cancer. The DNA of the CDR3 is TGTGCCAGCAGCCAAACTAGCAGATACAATGAGCAGTTCTTC. Translating gives CASSQTSRYNEQFF.